This T cell receptor beta chain stems from a study of blood T cell repertoires in COVID-19. Clones were sequenced by immunoSEQ multiplex PCR, and TCRdb holds only the in-frame ones, with some missing. The sample records about 340,000 clones, 75% to 90% being singletons. Germline CDR1 and CDR2: LGHNT and FRNRAP. The CDR3 extends over 16 amino acids. The V gene lost 3 bases and the J gene lost 1 base, with 12 bases spanning the gap. The sequence came from a woman in her fifties or sixties with COVID-19, enrolled during active disease. The chain carries TRBV12-5 and TRBJ2-2, with D unresolved. Sequencing was done on a sample of peripheral blood. The CDR3 reads CASGFLVGKNTGELFF. In nucleotides, the CDR3 is TGTGCTAGTGGTTTTCTGGTCGGTAAGAACACCGGGGAGCTGTTTTTT.